These 15 T cell receptor beta chains were sequenced from one sample in a study of blood T cells in healthy people across ages. A second roughly 6 to 12 cycle PCR used barcoded and J-beta primers. One entry per CDR3 protein, called by TCRdb with MiXCR from the 5' RACE reads. The table shows roughly 1,800,000 distinct CDR3 sequences, with less than 50% occurring only once. Material: blood. These receptors originate from a woman aged 40 to 55 in good health.

There are many counts of this clonotype. Its ends do not fully match the called genes, so a read error is possible. This sequence joins TRBV4-3 and TRBJ2-1; no definite D call. CDR1 and CDR2 (germline): LGHNA, YSLEER. The CDR3 covers 15 residues. The CDR3: CASSLDRVSYNEQFF. The DNA of the CDR3 is TGTGCCAGCAGCTTAGATCGGGTCTCCTACAATGAGCAGTTCTTC.

This clonotype was observed a few times. The genes are TRBV12-5 and TRBJ2-3, with 9 bases identical to TRBD1. CDR1 is LGHNT, CDR2 FRNRAP, per germline. The CDR3 has 15 residues. J was trimmed by 3 bases and V by 6 bases; bases with no gene match: 7. CDR3 nucleotide sequence: TGTGCTAGTGGGAATACCGGGACAGGGACAGATACGCAGTATTTT. This gives the protein CASGNTGTGTDTQYF.

About this clonotype: The conserved phenylalanine or tryptophan is not found at the CDR3 terminus, so this likely reflects a read error. The chain recombines TRBV5-6 with TRBJ2-4, with D possibly matching TRBD1 (6 bases). CDR1 is SGHDT and CDR2 is YYEEEE in the germline V gene. V lost 4 bases to trimming and J lost 0 bases, with 17 bases between them. The CDR3 runs to 17 residues. In nucleotides, the CDR3 is TGTGCCAGCAGCCCCGAGGGGGTTCCTTTAGCCAAAAACATTCAGTACATC. Amino acids: CASSPEGVPLAKNIQYI.

This clonotype appeared once. CDR3 in DNA: TGTGCCAGCAGTGCGATCCAGCCCAATCAGCCCCAGCATTTT. It specifies CASSAIQPNQPQHF. The chain recombines TRBV28 with TRBJ1-5; unclear D gene. CDR1 and CDR2 (germline): MDHEN, SYDVKM. The CDR3 covers 14 residues. V was pared by 5 bases and J by 3 bases, with 11 bases between.

This clonotype appeared once. One junction end disagrees with the germline gene, perhaps due to a read error. The V call is TRBV12-3 or TRBV12-4, the J call TRBJ1-5; no definite D call. There are 15 residues in the CDR3. CDR3 sequence: CANSPRVFSNQPQHF. In nucleotides, the CDR3 is TGTGCCAACAGTCCCCGGGTCTTTAGCAATCAGCCCCAGCATTTT.

There are a few counts of this clonotype. The chain joins TRBV6-2 or TRBV6-3 to TRBJ2-7, with D hard to call. Germline CDR1 and CDR2: MNHEY and SVGEGT. Between the trimmed V and J ends, which lost 4 bases and 6 bases, there was a span of 16 bases. The CDR3 is 14 residues long. Here the CDR3 DNA reads TGTGCCAGCAGTTTGGGATTCGTTCTGGGCGAGCAGTACTTC. This encodes CASSLGFVLGEQYF.

This clonotype occurred a few times. The chain carries TRBV4-1 and TRBJ2-5; maybe TRBD1 (5 bases). The CDR3 consists of 17 residues. Deletions cut 2 bases from V and 1 base from J, with 17 bases between. Per germline, CDR1 MGHRA and CDR2 YSYEKL. CDR3 coding DNA: TGCGCCAGCAGCCAAAGAACTCAGGGTCAGGCCCAAGAGACCCAGTACTTC. It encodes CASSQRTQGQAQETQYF.

The chain employs TRBV20-1 and TRBJ2-3; D possibly corresponds to TRBD1 (5 bases). Deletions cut 7 bases from V and 1 base from J, with 9 bases between. Germline values: CDR1 DFQATT, CDR2 SNEGSKA (reference sequence). CDR3 size: 12 residues. The CDR3 protein is CSGQGRTDTQYF. CDR3 sequence (DNA): TGCAGTGGTCAGGGCCGCACAGATACGCAGTATTTT.

The rearrangement joins TRBV6-6 to TRBJ2-5; no clear D. This CDR3 is 12 amino acids long. The germline V gene encodes CDR1 MNHNY and CDR2 SVGAGI (reference sequence). V lost 8 bases and J 11 bases, leaving 18 bases between the germline ends. In nucleotides, the CDR3 is TGTGCCAGCGGTTCGGTGTCCAATGAGCAGTACTTC. This translates into CASGSVSNEQYF.

The gene calls are TRBV29-1 and TRBJ2-1; D remains ambiguous. The V and J ends lost 4 bases and 6 bases respectively, with 13 bases between them. Germline V CDR1 and CDR2: SQVTM, ANQGSEA. The CDR3 spans 13 residues. CDR3 nucleotide sequence: TGCAGCGTTGGCCAGCCCTTTGGCAATGAGCAGTTCTTC. It yields the protein CSVGQPFGNEQFF.

The chain recombines TRBV5-1 with TRBJ2-7; D might be TRBD2 (5 bases). The V end lost 3 bases, the J end lost 1 base, and 17 bases lay between the germline ends. The length of the CDR3 is 16 residues. Germline values: CDR1 SGHRS, CDR2 YFSETQ. CDR3 sequence (DNA): TGCGCCAGCAGCTGGGGTGGGGAGAGGGAATCCTACGAGCAGTACTTC. It specifies CASSWGGERESYEQYF.

The chain combines TRBV6-5 with TRBJ1-2; 8 nucleotides align to TRBD1. J was trimmed by 1 base and V by 2 bases; bases with no gene match: 3. Germline V gene data show CDR1 as MNHEY and CDR2 as SVGAGI. The CDR3 length is 15 residues. The CDR3 DNA reads TGTGCCAGCAGTTACCATGGACAGGGTAACTATGGCTACACCTTC. Protein product: CASSYHGQGNYGYTF.

This clonotype was recorded a few times. The chain recombines TRBV7-2 with TRBJ1-1; 9 bases map to TRBD1. The germline gives CDR1 SGHTA, CDR2 FQGNSA. V gave up 5 bases and J gave up 3 bases; unmatched junction bases: 10. The CDR3 length is 16 residues. In DNA form, the CDR3 reads TGTGCCAGCAGCCCCCGACAGGGGGGTTTCGACACTGAAGCTTTCTTT. This encodes CASSPRQGGFDTEAFF.

This clonotype was recorded a few times. This chain connects TRBV15 to TRBJ2-1; TRBD2 matches 8 bases. CDR3 length equals 17 residues. Germline V gene sequence: CDR1 LNHNV, CDR2 YYDKDF (reference sequence). Germline trimming cut 2 bases from V and 0 bases from J; bases unmatched to any gene: 6. The DNA of the CDR3 is TGTGCCACCAGCAGATTTACGGGGGGGAGCTCCTACAATGAGCAGTTCTTC. Protein product: CATSRFTGGSSYNEQFF. Full variable domain (remainder filled in from reference TRBV15 and TRBJ2-1): DAMVIQNPRYQVTQFGKPVTLSCSQTLNHNVMYWYQQKSSQAPKLLFHYYDKDFNNEADTPDNFQSRRPNTSFCFLDIRSPGLGDTAMYLCATSRFTGGSSYNEQFFGPGTRLTVL.

The rearrangement joins TRBV7-9 to TRBJ2-3; TRBD1 might be the D (5 bases). CDR1 SEHNR and CDR2 FQNEAQ come from the germline V gene (reference sequence). The CDR3 runs to 20 residues. The V and J ends lost 0 bases and 3 bases respectively, with 25 bases between them. This CDR3 is CASSLAGRARHTKSTDTQYF. The CDR3 nucleotides are TGTGCCAGCAGCTTAGCTGGCAGGGCTAGGCATACAAAATCAACAGATACGCAGTATTTT.